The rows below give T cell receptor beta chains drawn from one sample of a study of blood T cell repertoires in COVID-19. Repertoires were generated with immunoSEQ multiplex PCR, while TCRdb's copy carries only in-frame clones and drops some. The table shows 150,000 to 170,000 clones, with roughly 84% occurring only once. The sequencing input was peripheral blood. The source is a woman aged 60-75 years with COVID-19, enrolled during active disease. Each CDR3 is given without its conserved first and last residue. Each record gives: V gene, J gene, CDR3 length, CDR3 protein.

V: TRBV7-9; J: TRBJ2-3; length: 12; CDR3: ASGPGSSTDTQY
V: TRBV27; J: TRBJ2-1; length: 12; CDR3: ASSLSRSYNEQF
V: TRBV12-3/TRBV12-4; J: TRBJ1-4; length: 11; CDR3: ASSLQGGAELF
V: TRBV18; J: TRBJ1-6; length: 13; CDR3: ASSPQGQTNSPLH
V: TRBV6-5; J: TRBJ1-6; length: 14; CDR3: ASSSGTGGRYSPLH
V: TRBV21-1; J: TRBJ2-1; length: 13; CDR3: ASSPRDRGFGEQF
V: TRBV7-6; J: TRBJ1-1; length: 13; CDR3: ASSPGLRENTEAF
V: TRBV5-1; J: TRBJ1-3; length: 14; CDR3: ASSFNAGQGGDTIY
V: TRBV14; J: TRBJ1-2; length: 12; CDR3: ASSPWDIRGGYT
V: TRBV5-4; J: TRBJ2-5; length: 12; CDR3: ASSPGQLQETQY
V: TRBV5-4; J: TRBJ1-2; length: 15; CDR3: ASSLGQGALANYGYT
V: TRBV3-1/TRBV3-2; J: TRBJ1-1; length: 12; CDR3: ASSQAQLNTEAF
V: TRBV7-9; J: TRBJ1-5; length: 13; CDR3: ASSTMDRDNQPQH
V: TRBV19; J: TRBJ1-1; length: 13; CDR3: ASSAQTSGPTEAF
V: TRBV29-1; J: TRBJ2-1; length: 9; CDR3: SVEGTGKQF
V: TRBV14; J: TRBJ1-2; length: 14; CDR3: ASSQVRAGDLFGYT
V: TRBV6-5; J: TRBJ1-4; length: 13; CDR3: ASTASGLPGEKLF
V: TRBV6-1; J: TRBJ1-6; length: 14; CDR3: ASSASGTGRNSPLH
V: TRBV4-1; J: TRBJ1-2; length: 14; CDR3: ASSQEAADRNYGYT
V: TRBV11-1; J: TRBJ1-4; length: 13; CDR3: ASSHRDRINEKLF
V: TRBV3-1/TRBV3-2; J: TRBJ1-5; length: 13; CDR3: ASSHGTGGNQPQH
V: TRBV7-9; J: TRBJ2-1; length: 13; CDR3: ASSLPPQQGPWQF
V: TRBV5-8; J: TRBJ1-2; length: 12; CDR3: ASSLGQGARGYT
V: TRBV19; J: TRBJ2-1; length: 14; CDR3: ASSIPLTGLTHEQF
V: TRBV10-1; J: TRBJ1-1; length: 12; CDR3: ASSETGPNTEAF
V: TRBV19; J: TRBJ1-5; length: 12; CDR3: ASSTGFSNQPQH
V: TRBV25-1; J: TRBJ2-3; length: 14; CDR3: ASRVMGTPGGDTQY
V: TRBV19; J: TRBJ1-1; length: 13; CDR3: ASSIRPGHGTEAF
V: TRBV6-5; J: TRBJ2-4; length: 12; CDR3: ASKQERAKNIQY
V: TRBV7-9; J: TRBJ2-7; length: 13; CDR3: ASSFRTVERYEQY
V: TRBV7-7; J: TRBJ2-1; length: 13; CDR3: ASRPSGRAYNEQF
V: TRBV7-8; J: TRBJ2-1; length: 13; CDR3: ASRKTSGSYNEQF
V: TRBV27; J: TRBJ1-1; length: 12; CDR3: ASSSRTGNTEAF
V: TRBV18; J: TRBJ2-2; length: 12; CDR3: ASSPQGDTGELF
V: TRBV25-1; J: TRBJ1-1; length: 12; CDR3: ASSGVPAATEAF
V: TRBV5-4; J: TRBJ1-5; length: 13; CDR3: APEGPRGSNQPQH
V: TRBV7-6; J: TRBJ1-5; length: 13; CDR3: ASSRATGGNQPQH